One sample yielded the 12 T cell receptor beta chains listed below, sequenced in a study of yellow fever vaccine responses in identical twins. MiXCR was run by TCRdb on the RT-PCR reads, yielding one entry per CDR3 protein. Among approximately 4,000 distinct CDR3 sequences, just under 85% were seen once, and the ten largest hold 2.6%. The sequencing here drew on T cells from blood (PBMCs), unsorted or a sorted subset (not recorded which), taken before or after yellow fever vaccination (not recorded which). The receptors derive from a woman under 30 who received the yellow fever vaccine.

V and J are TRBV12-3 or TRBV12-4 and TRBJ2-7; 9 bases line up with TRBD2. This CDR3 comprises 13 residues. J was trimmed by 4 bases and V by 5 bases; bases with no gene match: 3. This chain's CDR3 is CASSRLADYEQYF. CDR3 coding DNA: TGTGCCAGCAGTCGACTAGCGGATTACGAGCAGTACTTC.

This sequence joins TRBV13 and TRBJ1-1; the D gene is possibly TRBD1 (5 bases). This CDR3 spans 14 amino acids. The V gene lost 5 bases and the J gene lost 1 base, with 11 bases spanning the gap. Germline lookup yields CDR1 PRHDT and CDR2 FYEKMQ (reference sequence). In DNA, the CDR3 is TGTGCCAGCAGCGGCGACAGTCCGAACACTGAAGCTTTCTTT. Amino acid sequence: CASSGDSPNTEAFF.

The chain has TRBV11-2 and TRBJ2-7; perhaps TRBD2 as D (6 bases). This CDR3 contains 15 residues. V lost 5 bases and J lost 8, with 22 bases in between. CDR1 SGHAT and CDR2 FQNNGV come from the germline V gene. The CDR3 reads CASSAPGRGARQQYF. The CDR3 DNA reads TGTGCCAGCAGCGCCCCCGGGCGGGGAGCTAGACAGCAGTACTTC.

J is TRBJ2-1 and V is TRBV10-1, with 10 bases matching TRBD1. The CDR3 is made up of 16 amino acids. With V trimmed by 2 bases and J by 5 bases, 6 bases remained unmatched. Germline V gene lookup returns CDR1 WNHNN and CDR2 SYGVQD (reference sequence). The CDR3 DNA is TGCGCCAGCAGTGAGGTGGGACAGGGGAGTAACAATGAGCAGTTCTTC. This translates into CASSEVGQGSNNEQFF.

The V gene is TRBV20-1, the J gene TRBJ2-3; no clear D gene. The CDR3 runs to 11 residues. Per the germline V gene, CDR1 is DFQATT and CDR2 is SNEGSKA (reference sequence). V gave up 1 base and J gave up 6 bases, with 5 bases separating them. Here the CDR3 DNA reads TGCAGTGCTAGAGCGATGGATACGCAGTATTTT. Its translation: CSARAMDTQYF.

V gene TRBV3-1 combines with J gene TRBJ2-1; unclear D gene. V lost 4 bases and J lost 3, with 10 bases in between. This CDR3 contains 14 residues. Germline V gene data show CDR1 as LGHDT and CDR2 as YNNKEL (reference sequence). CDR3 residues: CASSRLAVYNEQFF. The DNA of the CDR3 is TGTGCCAGCAGCCGTCTGGCGGTCTACAATGAGCAGTTCTTC.

The DNA for the CDR3 is TGCAGCGTTGAAGCGCGCCGAGACAGGCGCACTGAAGCTTTCTTT. This gives the protein CSVEARRDRRTEAFF. The V and J genes are TRBV29-1 and TRBJ1-1, with D tentatively TRBD1 (6 bases). V lost 1 base and J lost 4, with 16 bases in between. Germline V lookup: CDR1 SQVTM, CDR2 ANQGSEA. CDR3 size: 15 residues.

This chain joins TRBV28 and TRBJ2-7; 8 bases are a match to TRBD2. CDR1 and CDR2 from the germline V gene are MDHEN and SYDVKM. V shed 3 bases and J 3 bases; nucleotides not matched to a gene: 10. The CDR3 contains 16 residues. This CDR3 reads CASSFPRSGSLYEQYF. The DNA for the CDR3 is TGTGCCAGCAGTTTCCCCCGCAGCGGGAGCCTCTACGAGCAGTACTTC.

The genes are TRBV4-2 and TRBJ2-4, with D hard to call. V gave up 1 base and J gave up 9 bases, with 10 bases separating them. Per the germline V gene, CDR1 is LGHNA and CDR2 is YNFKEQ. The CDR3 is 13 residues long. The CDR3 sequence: CASSQVNTVIQYF. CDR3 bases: TGTGCCAGCAGCCAAGTCAATACGGTCATTCAGTACTTC.

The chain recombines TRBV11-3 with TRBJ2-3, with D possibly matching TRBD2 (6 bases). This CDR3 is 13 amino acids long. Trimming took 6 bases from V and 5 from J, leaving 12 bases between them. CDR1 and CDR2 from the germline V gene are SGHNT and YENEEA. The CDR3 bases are TGTGCCAGCAGTGGGGGAGGATTAGATACGCAGTATTTT. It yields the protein CASSGGGLDTQYF.

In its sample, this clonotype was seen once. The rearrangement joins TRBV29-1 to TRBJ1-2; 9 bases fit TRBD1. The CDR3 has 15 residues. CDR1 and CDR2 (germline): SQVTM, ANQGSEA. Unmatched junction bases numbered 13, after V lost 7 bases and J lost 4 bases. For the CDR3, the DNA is TGCAGCGCTATACCGGGACAGGGTTCCTCCTATGGCTACACCTTC. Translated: CSAIPGQGSSYGYTF.

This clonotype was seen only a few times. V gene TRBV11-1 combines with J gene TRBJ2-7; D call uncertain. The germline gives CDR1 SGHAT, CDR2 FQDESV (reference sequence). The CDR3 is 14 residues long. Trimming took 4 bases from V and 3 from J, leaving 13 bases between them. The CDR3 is CASSSPEEHYEQYF. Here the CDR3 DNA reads TGTGCCAGCAGCTCCCCCGAGGAGCACTACGAGCAGTACTTC.